A selection of T cell receptor beta chains follows, all from one sample in a study of identical twins. TCRdb reprocessed the 5' RACE reads via MiXCR and lists one record per CDR3 protein. The sample records 550,000 to 800,000 distinct CDR3 sequences, about 7.6% being singletons. This sample was shared with a second study, whose subject was yellow fever vaccine responses in identical twins.

Sequencing was done on a sample of PBMCs. All receptors derive from a woman aged 18-29 years in good health. The CDR3 runs from the conserved cysteine through the conserved F or W. D genes are given only for firm matches. Size tells how often a clone was seen (once, few, many) or the class of an expanded clone, and some rows leave it out.

CDR3	DNA	size	D	V	J
CASSLGYGQFF	TGTGCCAGCAGTTTAGGGTACGGGCAGTTCTTC	many	.	TRBV12-3/TRBV12-4	TRBJ2-1
CASSLFRQGGNYGYTF	TGCGCCAGCAGCTTGTTCCGCCAGGGAGGGAACTATGGCTACACCTTC	few	.	TRBV5-1	TRBJ1-2
CASSPRRGNYEQYF	TGTGCCAGCAGCCCTAGGAGGGGGAACTACGAGCAGTACTTC	few	.	TRBV12-3/TRBV12-4	TRBJ2-7
CATSNLWTGRESGVNTGELFF	TGTGCCACCAGCAACCTCTGGACAGGGCGAGAGAGTGGAGTGAACACCGGGGAGCTGTTTTTT	.	TRBD1	TRBV15	TRBJ2-2
CASSPTTRCTDTQYF	TGTGCCAGCTCCCCCACGACCCGATGCACAGATACGCAGTATTTT	.	.	TRBV18	TRBJ2-3
CAIAVVADGNTIYF	TGTGCCATCGCCGTCGTGGCCGATGGAAACACCATATATTTT	.	.	TRBV10-3	TRBJ1-3
CASSLSGTGYNEQFF	TGCGCCAGCAGCTTGTCTGGGACAGGGTACAATGAGCAGTTCTTC	many	TRBD1	TRBV5-1	TRBJ2-1
CSVESYQGSETEAFF	TGCAGCGTGGAATCATACCAGGGGAGTGAGACTGAAGCTTTCTTT	.	.	TRBV29-1	TRBJ1-1
CASTSLSGGRGDTQYF	TGTGCCAGCACCTCCCTCAGCGGGGGCCGGGGAGATACGCAGTATTTT	many	TRBD2	TRBV6-1	TRBJ2-3
CATSGSLTDTQYF	TGTGCCACCAGTGGCTCGTTAACAGATACGCAGTATTTT	few	.	TRBV24-1	TRBJ2-3
CATGAGGRGDTQYF	TGTGCCACCGGGGCGGGAGGCCGGGGAGATACGCAGTATTTT	.	TRBD2	TRBV15	TRBJ2-3
CASSLLGQGDEQYF	TGTGCCAGCAGCTTACTGGGACAGGGCGACGAGCAGTACTTC	few	TRBD1	TRBV11-3	TRBJ2-7
CASSKGLAGFVETQYF	TGCGCCAGCAGCAAAGGACTAGCGGGGTTTGTAGAGACCCAGTACTTC	.	TRBD2	TRBV5-1	TRBJ2-5
CASSLAGGERVIPDEQFF	TGCGCCAGCAGCTTGGCCGGGGGGGAGAGGGTGATTCCGGATGAGCAGTTCTTC	few	TRBD2	TRBV5-1	TRBJ2-1
CASRERGVGSYNEQFF	TGTGCCAGCAGAGAACGGGGGGTAGGGTCCTACAATGAGCAGTTCTTC	few	TRBD2	TRBV12-3/TRBV12-4	TRBJ2-1
CASSSRTSETQYF	TGCGCCAGCAGCTCCCGGACCTCGGAGACCCAGTACTTC	.	.	TRBV5-1	TRBJ2-5